These T cell receptor beta chains were read from a single sample in a study of shared clonotypes between healthy human individuals. The table came from immunoSEQ multiplex PCR; TCRdb's copy has only in-frame clones and leaves some out. The sample shows hundreds of thousands of clones, almost 95% of them seen only once. Material: naive CD8+ T cells sorted from blood. The receptors shown here come from a man aged 30-40 years in good health. The CDR3 runs from the conserved cysteine through the conserved F or W. The D gene is left open where the match is weak. Clone size appears in some rows only: once, few, many, or a class for an expanded clone.

d_call clone_size j_call v_call cdr3_aa cdr3_nt
. . TRBJ2-2 TRBV29-1 CSVEPANTGELFF TGCAGCGTTGAACCGGCAAACACCGGGGAGCTGTTTTTT
. . TRBJ2-7 TRBV15 CATSRRGSYEQYF TGTGCCACCAGCAGGCGGGGCTCCTACGAGCAGTACTTC
. . TRBJ2-1 TRBV14 CASSQGLGSYNEQFF TGTGCCAGCAGCCAAGGGCTAGGCTCCTACAATGAGCAGTTCTTC
. . TRBJ2-2 TRBV18 CASSPVIGGQGANTGELFF TGTGCCAGCTCACCTGTCATAGGCGGCCAGGGTGCGAACACCGGGGAGCTGTTTTTT
. . TRBJ1-1 TRBV18 CASSPRPGAEAFF TGTGCCAGCTCACCCCGACCGGGAGCAGAAGCTTTCTTT
. medium-sized TRBJ2-2 TRBV9 CASSPVDPGELFF TGTGCCAGCAGCCCCGTTGACCCCGGGGAGCTGTTTTTT
. . TRBJ2-3 TRBV4-1 CASSLRGRWTDTQYF TGCGCCAGCTCATTACGGGGTAGGTGGACGGATACGCAGTATTTT
. . TRBJ2-2 TRBV13 CASSLGARIGGELFF TGTGCCAGCAGCTTGGGAGCGAGAATCGGCGGGGAGCTGTTTTTT
. . TRBJ1-3 TRBV7-9 CASSLGPVSGNTIYF TGTGCCAGCAGCTTAGGACCAGTCTCTGGAAACACCATATATTTT
. . TRBJ1-5 TRBV6-4 CASSDGSNQPQHF TGTGCCAGCAGTGACGGTAGCAATCAGCCCCAGCATTTT
TRBD1 . TRBJ2-2 TRBV18 CASSPRPTGGTGELFF TGTGCCAGCTCACCACGGCCCACAGGGGGAACCGGGGAGCTGTTTTTT
. . TRBJ2-6 TRBV5-1 CASSLATGLPRGSGANVLTF TGCGCCAGCAGCTTGGCGACAGGCTTACCCCGAGGCTCTGGGGCCAACGTCCTGACTTTC
TRBD2 . TRBJ2-5 TRBV5-6 CASSLRGSGETQYF TGTGCCAGCAGCTTGCGCGGGAGCGGAGAGACCCAGTACTTC
. . TRBJ1-1 TRBV6-5 CASSYSRGPNTEAFF TGTGCCAGCAGTTACTCCAGGGGCCCGAACACTGAAGCTTTCTTT
TRBD2 . TRBJ2-1 TRBV9 CASSGGREGPNEQFF TGTGCCAGCAGCGGAGGGCGGGAGGGCCCCAATGAGCAGTTCTTC
TRBD2 . TRBJ2-7 TRBV29-1 CSALGSSGNSYEQYF TGCAGCGCCTTAGGGAGTAGCGGGAATTCCTACGAGCAGTACTTC
. once TRBJ1-1 TRBV27 CASSRGGTEAFF TGTGCCAGCAGTAGGGGGGGCACTGAAGCTTTCTTT
TRBD1 once TRBJ2-1 TRBV28 CASSLWGTVHSYNEQFF TGTGCCAGCAGTTTATGGGGGACAGTTCACTCCTACAATGAGCAGTTCTTC
. . TRBJ2-7 TRBV7-9 CASSLGLIDEQYF TGTGCCAGCAGCTTGGGTTTAATCGACGAGCAGTACTTC
. . TRBJ2-3 TRBV6-6 CASSYGAGADTQYF TGTGCCAGCAGTTACGGCGCGGGCGCAGATACGCAGTATTTT
TRBD1 . TRBJ2-7 TRBV29-1 CSVVGGQRDYEQYF TGCAGCGTTGTAGGGGGACAGAGGGACTACGAGCAGTACTTC
. . TRBJ2-1 TRBV27 CASSFSHEQFF TGTGCCAGCAGTTTTAGTCATGAGCAGTTCTTC
TRBD2 . TRBJ2-1 TRBV30 CAWGTSGKRLPNEQFF TGTGCCTGGGGGACTAGCGGGAAACGGCTCCCCAATGAGCAGTTCTTC
. many TRBJ1-2 TRBV28 CASSIYYGYTF TGTGCCAGCAGTATATACTATGGCTACACCTTC
TRBD2 . TRBJ2-2 TRBV5-1 CASSLAGVPSGPNTGELFF TGCGCCAGCAGCTTGGCGGGGGTCCCTAGCGGCCCGAACACCGGGGAGCTGTTTTTT
. . TRBJ2-7 TRBV28 CASSLTLGAPSSYEQYF TGTGCCAGCAGTTTGACGCTTGGGGCGCCAAGCTCCTACGAGCAGTACTTC
TRBD2 . TRBJ2-2 TRBV5-5 CASSLRTSGRSYTGELFF TGTGCCAGCAGCTTACGTACTAGCGGGAGATCCTACACCGGGGAGCTGTTTTTT
. . TRBJ2-6 TRBV7-7 CASSMAPSGANVLTF TGTGCTAGCAGCATGGCGCCCTCTGGGGCCAACGTCCTGACTTTC
. . TRBJ2-7 TRBV7-8 CASSPPDIFYEQYF TGTGCCAGCAGCCCACCGGACATCTTCTACGAGCAGTACTTC
TRBD1 . TRBJ2-2 TRBV5-6 CASSLAGQGDTGELFF TGTGCCAGCAGCTTGGCGGGACAGGGGGACACCGGGGAGCTGTTTTTT
TRBD2 . TRBJ2-1 TRBV29-1 CSVGASGTYNEQFF TGCAGCGTTGGGGCTAGCGGGACTTACAATGAGCAGTTCTTC
TRBD2 . TRBJ2-1 TRBV9 CASSPYGTSGGNEQFF TGTGCCAGCAGCCCCTACGGGACTAGCGGGGGGAATGAGCAGTTCTTC
TRBD1 . TRBJ2-5 TRBV25-1 CASRALGDRDQETQYF TGTGCCAGCAGAGCTCTGGGGGACAGGGACCAAGAGACCCAGTACTTC
. . TRBJ2-2 TRBV6-5 CASSDYTGELFF TGTGCCAGCAGTGACTACACCGGGGAGCTGTTTTTT
TRBD2 . TRBJ2-7 TRBV5-1 CASSLMGGSLAGGSYEQYF TGCGCCAGCAGCTTGATGGGGGGCTCGCTAGCGGGAGGGTCCTACGAGCAGTACTTC
. . TRBJ2-7 TRBV10-3 CAISEASSYEQYF TGTGCCATCAGTGAAGCAAGCTCCTACGAGCAGTACTTC
. . TRBJ2-2 TRBV27 CASSRGVTGELFF TGTGCCAGCTCGCGAGGGGTCACCGGGGAGCTGTTTTTT
TRBD1 . TRBJ1-1 TRBV7-2 CASSVTQGVATEAFF TGTGCCAGCAGCGTTACACAGGGGGTCGCCACTGAAGCTTTCTTT
. . TRBJ2-3 TRBV7-9 CASSPPSGPSTDTQYF TGTGCCAGCAGCCCTCCCAGCGGGCCCAGCACAGATACGCAGTATTTT
. . TRBJ2-7 TRBV7-9 CASSSVTTYEQYF TGTGCCAGCAGCTCCGTGACAACCTACGAGCAGTACTTC
TRBD2 . TRBJ2-3 TRBV5-6 CASSLVREAGDTQYF TGTGCCAGCAGCTTGGTTCGGGAGGCAGGAGATACGCAGTATTTT
. . TRBJ1-5 TRBV30 CAWSNGGSGQPQHF TGTGCCTGGAGTAATGGTGGGAGCGGTCAGCCCCAGCATTTT
. . TRBJ2-1 TRBV7-9 CASSLAGDPYNEQFF TGTGCCAGCAGCTTAGCCGGTGACCCCTACAATGAGCAGTTCTTC
TRBD1 . TRBJ2-7 TRBV7-9 CASSKPTGDNRYEQYF TGTGCCAGCAGCAAACCGACAGGGGATAACCGCTACGAGCAGTACTTC
. few TRBJ2-7 TRBV28 CASSGISYEQYF TGTGCCAGCAGCGGGATCTCCTACGAGCAGTACTTC
TRBD2 . TRBJ2-7 TRBV5-1 CASSGGLAGRSVYEQYF TGCGCCAGCAGCGGGGGACTAGCGGGAAGATCGGTATACGAGCAGTACTTC
. few TRBJ2-7 TRBV5-6 CASRFGFGGEVFEQYF TGTGCCAGCCGATTTGGGTTCGGGGGCGAAGTTTTCGAGCAGTACTTC
. . TRBJ2-1 TRBV18 CASSPWARNEQFF TGTGCCAGCTCACCATGGGCGCGAAATGAGCAGTTCTTC
TRBD2 once TRBJ2-7 TRBV19 CASSIGAGASYEQYF TGTGCCAGTAGTATCGGGGCGGGAGCTTCCTACGAGCAGTACTTC
. few TRBJ1-5 TRBV7-9 CASSAGDQPQHF TGTGCCAGCAGCGCCGGAGATCAGCCCCAGCATTTT
. . TRBJ2-2 TRBV4-3 CASSPSWGLRNTGELFF TGCGCCAGCAGCCCTTCATGGGGCCTCCGAAACACCGGGGAGCTGTTTTTT
TRBD2 . TRBJ2-1 TRBV27 CASSHLREFGNEQFF TGTGCCAGCAGTCACTTGCGGGAGTTCGGGAATGAGCAGTTCTTC